The rows below give T cell receptor beta chains drawn from one sample of a study of T cell responses to AZD1222 COVID-19 vaccine. The method was immunoSEQ multiplex PCR; TCRdb's version includes in-frame clones alone and lacks a portion of them. In the table there are about 150,000 clones, roughly 91% of which are singletons. This specimen consisted of peripheral blood, obtained on day 0 of AZD1222 vaccination. The source of these receptors is an adult in good health. Each CDR3 is given with its conserved first and last residue. D genes are given only for firm matches.

d_gene	v_gene	j_gene	CDR3aa
NA	TRBV6-1	TRBJ1-6	CASSAVLGGGTRSPLHF
NA	TRBV5-6	TRBJ1-5	CASSFPPEADSNQPQHF
NA	TRBV18	TRBJ1-5	CASSPSRTSGYSNQPQHF
NA	TRBV25-1	TRBJ2-3	CASSASRDDTQYF
NA	TRBV5-6	TRBJ1-4	CASSLGPTSLNEKLFF
NA	TRBV27	TRBJ1-6	CASSTSSYNSPLHF
NA	TRBV24-1	TRBJ2-1	CATSASVPFF
TRBD1	TRBV29-1	TRBJ1-2	CSVLDRGYGYTF
NA	TRBV19	TRBJ2-3	CASKGELPTDTQYF
TRBD1	TRBV5-6	TRBJ2-3	CASSPEVRGTGVQYF
NA	TRBV5-1	TRBJ2-5	CASNSGTQLRRETQYF
TRBD2	TRBV7-9	TRBJ2-3	CASSPGLAGGPDTQYF
TRBD1	TRBV5-1	TRBJ1-1	CASSWGDREDTEAFF
NA	TRBV18	TRBJ2-2	CASSFQGTDTGELFF
TRBD1	TRBV18	TRBJ1-1	CASSSAGTGGARGNTEAFF
NA	TRBV9	TRBJ1-1	CASSRDGEAFF
TRBD2	TRBV3-1/TRBV3-2	TRBJ2-2	CASILGTSGKTGELFF
TRBD1	TRBV11-2	TRBJ1-1	CASSLGRGQTLNTEAFF
NA	TRBV10-1	TRBJ2-2	CASSESRDGNTGELFF
NA	TRBV6-5	TRBJ1-1	CASSRLMNTEAFF
TRBD1	TRBV9	TRBJ2-1	CASSWDSGNNEQFF
NA	TRBV19	TRBJ1-5	CASSWALRGNQPQHF
TRBD1	TRBV7-3	TRBJ2-7	CASSSGTGFSEQYF
TRBD1	TRBV15	TRBJ1-3	CATSNPGTGSGNTIYF
TRBD1	TRBV12-3/TRBV12-4	TRBJ1-2	CASSLGQVYGYTF
TRBD1	TRBV2	TRBJ1-1	CASSPDRGLAFF
NA	TRBV11-2	TRBJ1-3	CASSLEGTSGNTIYF
NA	TRBV7-9	TRBJ1-2	CASSLGASSGYTF
NA	TRBV9	TRBJ2-5	CASSVSERREETQYF
TRBD2	TRBV3-1/TRBV3-2	TRBJ2-1	CASSQEGLAGVRGNEQFF
TRBD1	TRBV5-1	TRBJ2-1	CASSPGQGARGEQFF
NA	TRBV18	TRBJ1-3	CASSPLGAASRNTIYF
TRBD1	TRBV27	TRBJ1-4	CASRVRGLWNEKLFF
TRBD1	TRBV29-1	TRBJ2-1	CSAPRGTGDVNEQFF
NA	TRBV5-1	TRBJ1-1	CASSQPWGNTEAFF
NA	TRBV10-1	TRBJ2-1	CASTPVKFSHNEQFF
TRBD1	TRBV23-1	TRBJ1-1	CASSQIRTGGGEAFF
TRBD2	TRBV20-1	TRBJ2-1	CSASATSGGNNEQFF
NA	TRBV6-5	TRBJ1-5	CASSYSTSQPQHF
TRBD2	TRBV18	TRBJ2-3	CASSPPAGVTDTQYF
NA	TRBV2	TRBJ2-1	CASLRQVGYNEQFF
NA	TRBV10-1	TRBJ1-1	CASSVRQTNTEAFF
NA	TRBV6-5	TRBJ1-2	CASSPRTTANYGYTF
TRBD1	TRBV7-9	TRBJ1-2	CASSLDSDRRYGYTF
TRBD1	TRBV11-1	TRBJ2-1	CASSYRGVNEQFF
TRBD1	TRBV14	TRBJ1-2	CASSPGTDTNYGYTF
TRBD1	TRBV2	TRBJ2-2	CASKNRGTGELFF
TRBD2	TRBV5-6	TRBJ2-2	CASSFEAVAGVPGELFF
TRBD1	TRBV30	TRBJ1-4	CAGDRAGEKLFF
TRBD1	TRBV7-9	TRBJ1-6	CASSPGTGSSPLHF
TRBD1	TRBV5-4	TRBJ1-1	CASSLEQGAFMNTEAFF
NA	TRBV5-1	TRBJ2-1	CASSLGRLEQFF
TRBD1	TRBV18	TRBJ1-2	CASSPPGRGGYGYTF
NA	TRBV6-1	TRBJ1-5	CASSEKWGGRDNQPQHF
NA	TRBV2	TRBJ2-7	CASGAGQTIREQYF
TRBD1	TRBV18	TRBJ1-5	CASSAGQGAREPQHF
NA	TRBV10-3	TRBJ2-3	CAISEAGYSTDTQYF
NA	TRBV2	TRBJ1-3	CASSGRLLTARNGNTIYF